Below, 22 T cell receptor beta chains from the same sample are listed, as sequenced in a study of shared clonotypes between healthy human individuals. Positively selected for CCR7, the CD45RO-negative cells used as naive CD8 cells excluded terminally differentiated effector memory CD45RA+ cells. TCRdb keeps only in-frame clones here, not all; method: immunoSEQ multiplex PCR. The sample has around 2,000,000 clones; 93% are singletons. The sequenced sample consisted of naive CD8+ T cells from PBMCs. These receptors all stem from a man between 18 and 29 years old in good health. Some clones in this sample may be carry-over from other donors' samples.

The rearrangement joins TRBV28 to TRBJ2-1; 9 positions agree with TRBD2. Germline V lookup: CDR1 MDHEN, CDR2 SYDVKM. The CDR3 is made up of 14 amino acids. After removal of 7 bases from V and 9 bases from J, the junction contained 10 bases not matched to a gene. CDR3 amino acids: CASILAGTYGEQFF. CDR3 bases: TGTGCCAGCATCCTAGCGGGGACGTATGGTGAGCAGTTCTTC.

The chain combines TRBV5-6 with TRBJ2-1; the D is unclear. V was pared by 2 bases and J by 0 bases, with 15 bases between. The CDR3 is 17 amino acids. Germline V gives CDR1 SGHDT, CDR2 YYEEEE. The CDR3 nucleotides are TGTGCCAGCAGCTTTTGGACGTCCCTGAGCTCCTACAATGAGCAGTTCTTC. It codes for CASSFWTSLSSYNEQFF.

The gene calls are TRBV6-1 and TRBJ1-3; 7 nucleotides match TRBD1. The CDR3 loop spans 14 amino acids. Germline CDR1 MNHNS, CDR2 SASEGT. The J segment lost 1 base and the V segment lost 8 bases, leaving 5 bases of the junction unmatched. The CDR3, as DNA: TGTGCCAGCCAAAAGACAGGGTCTGGAAACACCATATATTTT. This encodes CASQKTGSGNTIYF.

The genes are TRBV11-2 and TRBJ2-3, with TRBD2 matching over 8 bases. The CDR3 runs 16 residues. Germline lookup yields CDR1 SGHAT and CDR2 FQNNGV. V trimming: 8 bases; J trimming: 6 bases; junction bases outside the gene matches: 16. The DNA for the CDR3 is TGTGCCAGCGGCTCGCGGGGGGCGGGAGTATCGGATACGCAGTATTTT. Translating gives CASGSRGAGVSDTQYF.

The J gene is TRBJ2-1, the V gene TRBV11-2; weak D call: TRBD2 (6 bases). The germline V gene has CDR1 SGHAT and CDR2 FQNNGV. The V end was cut by 0 bases, the J end by 5 bases, with 11 bases between. The CDR3 extends over 15 amino acids. The DNA for the CDR3 is TGTGCCAGCAGCTTAGAGGCAGGGAGGCACAATGAGCAGTTCTTC. This translates into CASSLEAGRHNEQFF.

The CDR3 loop reads CASSSRQGYTGELFF. CDR3 coding DNA: TGTGCCAGCAGCTCCAGACAGGGCTACACCGGGGAGCTGTTTTTT. The V and J genes are TRBV7-6 and TRBJ2-2, with 7 bases matching TRBD1. The V gene's germline CDR1 is SGHVS and CDR2 FNYEAQ. This CDR3 comprises 15 residues. V lost 4 bases, J lost 3 bases, and 5 bases stayed unmatched.

This clone was detected only once. The chain is built from TRBV28 and TRBJ2-2, with D tentatively TRBD1 or TRBD2 (5 bases each). Germline assignment: CDR1 MDHEN and CDR2 SYDVKM. The CDR3 extends over 15 amino acids. Trimming cost V 6 bases and J 6 bases, with 17 bases left between them. DNA for the CDR3: TGTGCCAGCAGGAAGGGGAGACCGCTGGCCGGGGAGCTGTTTTTT. It yields the protein CASRKGRPLAGELFF.

The chain is built from TRBV7-9 and TRBJ1-4; TRBD1 aligns across 7 bases. Germline V gives CDR1 SEHNR, CDR2 FQNEAQ (reference sequence). The CDR3 covers 19 residues. V lost 4 bases, J lost 7 bases, and 21 bases stayed unmatched. This chain's CDR3 is CASSSGGTVVEYQSEKLFF. As DNA, the CDR3 is TGTGCCAGCAGCTCGGGAGGGACAGTAGTCGAATATCAGTCTGAAAAACTGTTTTTT.

Details on this clone: Distinct nucleotide sequences in the sample also encode this CDR3. This chain links TRBV7-9 with TRBJ2-2; D gene uncertain. Deletions cut 1 base from V and 1 base from J, with 4 bases between. In germline, CDR1 is SEHNR, CDR2 FQNEAQ (reference sequence). CDR3 length equals 14 residues. CDR3 DNA: TGTGCCAGCAGCTTAGTCGTGAACACCGGGGAGCTGTTTTTT. It yields the protein CASSLVVNTGELFF.

The CDR3 loop reads CASSSSGPLNTEAFF. In DNA, the CDR3 is TGTGCCAGCAGCTCTTCTGGGCCGTTGAACACTGAAGCTTTCTTT. J is TRBJ1-1 and V is TRBV7-9, with no clear D. The CDR3 covers 15 residues. The germline V gene has CDR1 SEHNR and CDR2 FQNEAQ (reference sequence). V lost 4 bases, J lost 0 bases, and 12 bases lay in between.

The gene calls are TRBV6-5 and TRBJ1-1; 9 bases map to TRBD1. CDR1 and CDR2 from the germline V gene are MNHEY and SVGAGI. V lost 4 bases, J lost 0 bases, and 6 bases stayed unmatched. The CDR3 contains 16 residues. The CDR3 sequence: CASSLNRGPMNTEAFF. The CDR3 region has the DNA TGTGCCAGCAGTTTGAACAGGGGGCCCATGAACACTGAAGCTTTCTTT.

The chain links TRBV4-1 to TRBJ2-2; 10 bases are a match to TRBD2. The CDR3 is 16 residues long. Germline lookup yields CDR1 MGHRA and CDR2 YSYEKL. V was clipped by 0 bases and J by 6 bases; unmatched bases: 4. Here the CDR3 reads CASSQEIAGGPGELFF. As DNA, the CDR3 is TGCGCCAGCAGCCAAGAGATAGCGGGAGGTCCCGGGGAGCTGTTTTTT.

The chain couples TRBV4-2 to TRBJ2-1; a weak D match, TRBD2 (5 bases). The CDR3 contains 17 residues. V lost 4 bases to trimming and J lost 3 bases, with 19 bases between them. CDR1 and CDR2 from the germline V gene are LGHNA and YNFKEQ. The CDR3 sequence: CASSPGPVEDLYNEQFF. The CDR3 coding sequence is TGTGCCAGCAGCCCCGGCCCAGTGGAGGACCTCTACAATGAGCAGTTCTTC.

This clone came up once. The V call is TRBV4-1, the J call TRBJ1-4; no definite D call. V gave up 0 bases and J gave up 7 bases, with 12 bases separating them. The CDR3 has 15 amino acids. CDR1 and CDR2 (germline): MGHRA, YSYEKL. Here the CDR3 reads CASSQDRRVAEKLFF. The CDR3 DNA reads TGCGCCAGCAGCCAAGATAGGAGGGTGGCTGAAAAACTGTTTTTT.

The J gene is TRBJ1-2, the V gene TRBV9; maybe TRBD1 (5 bases). The CDR3 totals 15 residues. Per the germline V gene, CDR1 is SGDLS and CDR2 is YYNGEE. Trimming removed 0 bases at V and 3 bases at J, with 12 bases between. The CDR3 here is CASSVDRFNDYGYTF. The CDR3 region has the DNA TGTGCCAGCAGCGTAGACAGGTTTAACGACTATGGCTACACCTTC.

V gene TRBV9 combines with J gene TRBJ1-2; a weak D match, TRBD1 (6 bases). Germline values: CDR1 SGDLS, CDR2 YYNGEE. CDR3 size: 15 residues. Trimming left V 2 bases short and J 7 bases short, with 18 bases between. The CDR3 bases are TGTGCCAGCAGCGTTTTTTCGGGGGGCGTTGGTGGCTACACCTTC. This sequence encodes CASSVFSGGVGGYTF.

V is TRBV30 and J is TRBJ2-1; D unresolved. The V gene's germline CDR1 is GTSNPN and CDR2 SVGIG (reference sequence). CDR3 size: 10 residues. V lost 0 bases and J lost 10, with 4 bases in between. The DNA for the CDR3 is TGTGCCTGGAGTGTACTCGAGCAGTTCTTC. It translates to CAWSVLEQFF. Using reference TRBV30 and TRBJ2-1 for the parts outside the CDR3, the full variable domain is SQTIHQWPATLVQPVGSPLSLECTVEGTSNPNLYWYRQAAGRGLQLLFYSVGIGQISSEVPQNLSASRPQDRQFILSSKKLLLSDSGFYLCAWSVLEQFFGPGTRLTVL.

The chain combines TRBV7-9 with TRBJ2-1; no definite D call. CDR3 length: 12 amino acids. V shed 4 bases and J shed 15 bases, with 16 bases lying between them. Germline-derived CDR1 and CDR2 are SEHNR and FQNEAQ (reference sequence). The CDR3 DNA follows: TGTGCCAGCAGCTCTTTCGGCCACGGCCTGTTCTTC. Translating it yields CASSSFGHGLFF. Looking up the rest from reference TRBV7-9 and TRBJ2-1 gives the full variable domain: DTGVSQNPRHKITKRGQNVTFRCDPISEHNRLYWYRQTLGQGPEFLTYFQNEAQLEKSRLLSDRFSAERPKGSFSTLEIQRTEQGDSAMYLCASSSFGHGLFFGPGTRLTVL.

Note on this clone: In the same sample, other DNA sequences code for this CDR3. V usage is TRBV27 and J usage is TRBJ1-1; D gene uncertain. Looked up from germline, CDR1 is MNHEY and CDR2 is SMNVEV (reference sequence). The CDR3 covers 13 residues. V was shortened by 4 bases and J by 1 base, with 7 bases between the two germline ends. The DNA of the CDR3 is TGTGCCAGCAGTTCCCGAGAGAACACTGAAGCTTTCTTT. The encoded protein is CASSSRENTEAFF.

The chain has TRBV9 and TRBJ2-7, with D possibly matching TRBD2 (5 bases). V shed 0 bases and J shed 3 bases, with 10 bases lying between them. The CDR3 has 14 residues. In germline, CDR1 is SGDLS, CDR2 YYNGEE. The CDR3 spells CASSVAEGHYEQYF. Here the CDR3 DNA reads TGTGCCAGCAGCGTAGCTGAGGGCCACTACGAGCAGTACTTC.

This chain links TRBV7-2 with TRBJ1-5, with 11 bases matching TRBD1. Germline lookup yields CDR1 SGHTA and CDR2 FQGNSA. After removal of 4 bases from V and 7 bases from J, the junction contained 12 bases not matched to a gene. There are 17 residues in the CDR3. The CDR3 spells CASSSHWDRGMNQPQHF. CDR3 DNA: TGTGCCAGCAGCTCCCACTGGGACAGGGGGATGAACCAGCCCCAGCATTTT. The whole variable domain, filled in from reference TRBV7-2 and TRBJ1-5, reads GAGVSQSPSNKVTEKGKDVELRCDPISGHTALYWYRQSLGQGLEFLIYFQGNSAPDKSGLPSDRFSAERTGGSVSTLTIQRTQQEDSAVYLCASSSHWDRGMNQPQHFGDGTRLSIL.

The chain links TRBV6-1 to TRBJ2-3; TRBD2 matches at 9 bases. Germline V gene data show CDR1 as MNHNS and CDR2 as SASEGT. Losses at the gene ends were 2 bases for V and 3 bases for J; bases not matched to a gene: 9. This CDR3 contains 17 residues. CDR3 sequence reads: CASSELAGVLGTDTQYF. CDR3 coding DNA: TGTGCCAGCAGTGAATTAGCGGGAGTTCTAGGTACAGATACGCAGTATTTT.